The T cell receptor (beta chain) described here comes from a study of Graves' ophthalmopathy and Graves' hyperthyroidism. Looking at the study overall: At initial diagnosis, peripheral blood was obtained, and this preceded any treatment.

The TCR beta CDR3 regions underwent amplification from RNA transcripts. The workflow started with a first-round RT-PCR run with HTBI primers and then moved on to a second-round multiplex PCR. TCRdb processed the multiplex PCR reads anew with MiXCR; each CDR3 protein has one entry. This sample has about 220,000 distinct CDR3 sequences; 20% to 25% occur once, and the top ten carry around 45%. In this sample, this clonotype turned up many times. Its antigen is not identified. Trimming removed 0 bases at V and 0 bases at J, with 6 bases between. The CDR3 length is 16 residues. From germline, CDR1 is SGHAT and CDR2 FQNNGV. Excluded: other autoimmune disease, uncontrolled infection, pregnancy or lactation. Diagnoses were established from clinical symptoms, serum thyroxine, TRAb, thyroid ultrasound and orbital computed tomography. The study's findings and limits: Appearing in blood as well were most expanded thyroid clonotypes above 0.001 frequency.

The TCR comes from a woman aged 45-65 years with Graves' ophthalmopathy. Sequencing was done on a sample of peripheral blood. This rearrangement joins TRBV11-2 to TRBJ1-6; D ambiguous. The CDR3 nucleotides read TGTGCCAGCAGCTTAGAGATGTTCTCCTATAATTCACCCCTCCACTTT. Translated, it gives CASSLEMFSYNSPLHF.